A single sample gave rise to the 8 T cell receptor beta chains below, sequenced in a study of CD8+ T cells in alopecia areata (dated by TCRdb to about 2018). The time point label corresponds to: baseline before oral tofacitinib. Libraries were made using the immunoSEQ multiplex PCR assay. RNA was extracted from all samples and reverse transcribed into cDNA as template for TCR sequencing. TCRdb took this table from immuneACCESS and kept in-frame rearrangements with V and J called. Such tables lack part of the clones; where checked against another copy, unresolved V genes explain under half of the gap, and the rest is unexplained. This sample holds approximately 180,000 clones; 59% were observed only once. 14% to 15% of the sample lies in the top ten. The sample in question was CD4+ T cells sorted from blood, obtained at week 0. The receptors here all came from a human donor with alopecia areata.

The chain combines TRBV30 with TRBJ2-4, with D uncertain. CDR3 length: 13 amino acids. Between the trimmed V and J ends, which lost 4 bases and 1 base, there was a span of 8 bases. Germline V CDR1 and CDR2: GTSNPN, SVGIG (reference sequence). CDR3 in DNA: TGTGCCTGGACCCAGCCGGCCAAAAACATTCAGTACTTC. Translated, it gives CAWTQPAKNIQYF.

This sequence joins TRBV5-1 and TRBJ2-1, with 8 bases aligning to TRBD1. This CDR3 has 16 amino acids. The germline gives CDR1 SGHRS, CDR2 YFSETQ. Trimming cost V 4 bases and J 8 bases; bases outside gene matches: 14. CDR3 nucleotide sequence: TGCGCCAGCAGCCATACCCAGGGGGCGCGGATGGATGAGCAGTTCTTC. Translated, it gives CASSHTQGARMDEQFF.

The CDR3 nucleotides are TGTGCCAGCAGCTTATTTGAACTCCCTCAGGGAGATACGCAGTATTTT. It specifies CASSLFELPQGDTQYF. This chain connects TRBV7-9 to TRBJ2-3, with D possibly matching TRBD1 (5 bases). The CDR3 loop spans 16 amino acids. The germline V gene encodes CDR1 SEHNR and CDR2 FQNEAQ (reference sequence). The V end was cut by 2 bases, the J end by 5 bases, with 17 bases between.

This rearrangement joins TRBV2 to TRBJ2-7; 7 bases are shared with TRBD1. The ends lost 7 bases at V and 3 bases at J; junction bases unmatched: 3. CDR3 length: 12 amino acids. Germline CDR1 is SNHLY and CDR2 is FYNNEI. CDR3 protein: CASTDRVYEQYF. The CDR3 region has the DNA TGTGCCAGCACTGACAGGGTCTACGAGCAGTACTTC.

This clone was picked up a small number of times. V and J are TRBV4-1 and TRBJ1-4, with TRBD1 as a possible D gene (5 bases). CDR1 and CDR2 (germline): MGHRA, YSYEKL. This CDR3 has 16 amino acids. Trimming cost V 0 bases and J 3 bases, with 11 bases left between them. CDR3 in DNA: TGCGCCAGCAGCCAAGACAGGGTCGGGGCTAATGAAAAACTGTTTTTT. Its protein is CASSQDRVGANEKLFF.

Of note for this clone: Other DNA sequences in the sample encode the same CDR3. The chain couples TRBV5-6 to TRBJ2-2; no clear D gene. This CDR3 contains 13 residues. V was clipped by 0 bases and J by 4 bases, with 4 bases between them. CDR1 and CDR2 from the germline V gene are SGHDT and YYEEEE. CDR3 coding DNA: TGTGCCAGCAGCTTGGGGTTCACCGGGGAGCTGTTTTTT. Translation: CASSLGFTGELFF.

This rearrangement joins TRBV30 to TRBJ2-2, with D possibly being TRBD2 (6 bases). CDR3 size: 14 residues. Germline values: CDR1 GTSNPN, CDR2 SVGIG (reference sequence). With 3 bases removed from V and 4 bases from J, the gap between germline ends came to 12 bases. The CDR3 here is CAWRRDFITGELFF. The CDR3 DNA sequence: TGTGCCTGGAGACGGGACTTTATCACCGGGGAGCTGTTTTTT.

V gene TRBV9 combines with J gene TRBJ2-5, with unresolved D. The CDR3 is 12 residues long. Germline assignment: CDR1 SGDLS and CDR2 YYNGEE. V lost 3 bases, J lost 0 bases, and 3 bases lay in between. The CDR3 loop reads CASSANQETQYF. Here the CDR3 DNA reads TGTGCCAGCAGCGCCAACCAAGAGACCCAGTACTTC.